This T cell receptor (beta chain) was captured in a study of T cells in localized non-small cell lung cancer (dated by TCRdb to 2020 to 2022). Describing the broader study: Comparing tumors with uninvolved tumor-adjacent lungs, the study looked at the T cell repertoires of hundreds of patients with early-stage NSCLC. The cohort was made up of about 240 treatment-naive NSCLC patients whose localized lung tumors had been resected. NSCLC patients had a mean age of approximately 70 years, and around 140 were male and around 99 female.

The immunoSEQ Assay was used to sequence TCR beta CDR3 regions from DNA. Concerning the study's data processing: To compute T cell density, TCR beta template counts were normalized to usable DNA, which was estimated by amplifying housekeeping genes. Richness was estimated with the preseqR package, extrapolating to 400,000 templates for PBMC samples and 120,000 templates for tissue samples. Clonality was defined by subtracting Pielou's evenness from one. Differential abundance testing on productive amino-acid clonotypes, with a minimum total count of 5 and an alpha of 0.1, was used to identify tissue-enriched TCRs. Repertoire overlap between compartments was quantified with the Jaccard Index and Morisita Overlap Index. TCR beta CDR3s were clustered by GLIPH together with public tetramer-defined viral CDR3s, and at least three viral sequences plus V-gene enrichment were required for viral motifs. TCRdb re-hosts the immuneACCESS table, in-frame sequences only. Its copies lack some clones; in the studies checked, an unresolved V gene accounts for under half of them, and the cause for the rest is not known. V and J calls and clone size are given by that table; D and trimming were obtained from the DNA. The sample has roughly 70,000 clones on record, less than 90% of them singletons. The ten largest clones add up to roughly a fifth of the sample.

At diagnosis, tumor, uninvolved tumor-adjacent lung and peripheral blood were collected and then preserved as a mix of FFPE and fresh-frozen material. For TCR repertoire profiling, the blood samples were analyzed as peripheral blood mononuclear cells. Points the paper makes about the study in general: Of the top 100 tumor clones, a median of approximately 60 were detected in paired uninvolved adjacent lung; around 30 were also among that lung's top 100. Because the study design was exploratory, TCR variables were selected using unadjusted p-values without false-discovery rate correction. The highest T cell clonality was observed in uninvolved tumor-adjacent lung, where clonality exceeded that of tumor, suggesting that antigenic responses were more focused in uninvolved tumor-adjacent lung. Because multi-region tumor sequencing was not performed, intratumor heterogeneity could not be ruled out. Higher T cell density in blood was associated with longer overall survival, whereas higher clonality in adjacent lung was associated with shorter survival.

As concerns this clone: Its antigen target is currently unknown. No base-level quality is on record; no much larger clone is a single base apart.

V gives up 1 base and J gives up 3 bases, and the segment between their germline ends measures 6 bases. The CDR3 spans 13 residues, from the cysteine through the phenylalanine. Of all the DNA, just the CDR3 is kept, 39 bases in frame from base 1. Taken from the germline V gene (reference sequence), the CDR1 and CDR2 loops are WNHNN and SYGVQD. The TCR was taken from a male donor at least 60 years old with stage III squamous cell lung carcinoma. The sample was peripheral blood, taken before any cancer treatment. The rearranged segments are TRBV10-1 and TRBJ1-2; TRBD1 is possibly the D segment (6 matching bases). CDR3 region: CASSEYRDYGYTF. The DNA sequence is TGCGCCAGCAGTGAGTACAGGGACTATGGCTACACCTTC.